This is a list of T cell receptor beta chains from one sample in a study of quantifying T cell responses using KT2 cells. Each CDR3 protein is one row after TCRdb ran MiXCR on the UMI-ligation and nested PCR reads. Here the sample spans tens of thousands of distinct CDR3 sequences, 12% being singletons. Sequenced input: PBMCs spiked with cells of the T cell clone KT2. These receptor sequences come from a human donor. The conserved cysteine and the conserved F or W are not part of the CDR3 here. The order of the fields is V gene, J gene, CDR3 protein.

TRBV20-1	TRBJ2-7	SAQPGHQTSTSYEQY
TRBV2	TRBJ2-1	ASRGFPVAGGGNEQF
TRBV24-1	TRBJ2-3	ATSDVDWDTQY
TRBV5-4	TRBJ2-1	ASSLKTSRTNEQF
TRBV12-3/TRBV12-4	TRBJ1-1	ASSLGQGGNTEAF
TRBV20-1	TRBJ2-7	SATGTSSYEQY
TRBV7-9	TRBJ2-2	ASRSTSNTGELF
TRBV6-1	TRBJ2-7	ASSIAGQGRYEQY
TRBV11-2	TRBJ1-1	ASSSLWGRASTEAF
TRBV9	TRBJ1-1	ASSERDRVNTEAF
TRBV5-1	TRBJ1-1	ASSSGTGGYTEAF
TRBV18	TRBJ1-4	ASSPPGQDREKLF
TRBV25-1	TRBJ1-5	ASSGGKGPGQPQH
TRBV29-1	TRBJ1-1	SVGFTADTEAF
TRBV5-1	TRBJ2-1	ASSGGTPQGDEQF
TRBV2	TRBJ1-1	ASSYGRYEAF
TRBV29-1	TRBJ2-1	SVDLPGVYNEQF
TRBV20-1	TRBJ1-5	SASPGRSNQPQH
TRBV20-1	TRBJ1-2	SARTGSWGYT
TRBV18	TRBJ1-1	ASSPAGNTEAF
TRBV15	TRBJ1-5	ATSQDREYNQPQH
TRBV12-3/TRBV12-4	TRBJ2-7	ASMGSEQY
TRBV29-1	TRBJ2-7	SGGGAGLYEQY
TRBV4-1	TRBJ1-2	ASSQEWQFTNYGYT
TRBV13	TRBJ1-1	ASSRSDSTAQEAF
TRBV5-6	TRBJ2-1	ASRDRDGVSGF
TRBV5-6	TRBJ2-6	ASSSAPGSGANVLT
TRBV24-1	TRBJ2-4	ATSDFRTENIQY
TRBV5-6	TRBJ1-5	ASSSGTLPNQPQH
TRBV29-1	TRBJ2-2	SARGLLADTGELF
TRBV20-1	TRBJ2-2	SASGQREGIWELF
TRBV24-1	TRBJ1-1	ATSEAGTGNTEAF
TRBV29-1	TRBJ2-7	SVDTDYEQY
TRBV15	TRBJ2-3	ATSRDRGRGNTDTQY
TRBV5-1	TRBJ2-3	ASRTSGTSTDTQY
TRBV29-1	TRBJ1-5	SHVGPDSNQPQH
TRBV7-2	TRBJ1-6	ASSPRTGFYSSYNSPLH
TRBV7-9	TRBJ1-5	ASSLAGVPGEH
TRBV20-1	TRBJ2-1	SARGRAGPSYNEQF
TRBV5-6	TRBJ2-7	ASSFVGGSLGEQY
TRBV5-1	TRBJ1-3	ASSIRPRGTGNTIY
TRBV12-3/TRBV12-4	TRBJ1-6	ASSPSLAVSPLH
TRBV29-1	TRBJ2-5	SVDSGAGPRETQY
TRBV20-1	TRBJ2-7	SARQGLSYEQY
TRBV4-1	TRBJ1-5	ASSQYQASNQPQH
TRBV12-3/TRBV12-4	TRBJ1-1	ASSGPRVGTEAF
TRBV11-2	TRBJ1-1	ASSPTRGRGRVGTEAF
TRBV2	TRBJ2-5	ASSERGGRWKTQY
TRBV18	TRBJ2-3	ASSPVRAGTDTQY
TRBV2	TRBJ2-2	ASSKHRQGPNTGELF
TRBV28	TRBJ1-6	ASSDGVSPLH
TRBV25-1	TRBJ2-1	ASSTGTARDEQF
TRBV21-1	TRBJ1-5	ASSYWGPWGPGAYSNQPQH
TRBV6-6	TRBJ2-5	ASSPDSGSGETQY
TRBV18	TRBJ2-1	ASTGQGASYNEQF
TRBV5-1	TRBJ2-6	ASSTRASGANVLT
TRBV5-1	TRBJ2-1	ASSRAGTATYNEQF
TRBV25-1	TRBJ1-6	ASGDSYNSPLH
TRBV6-2/TRBV6-3	TRBJ1-1	ASTRNLDRQDEAF
TRBV2	TRBJ2-5	ASRIAGGLSDQETQY